This T cell receptor beta chain was sequenced in a study of OX40 agonist ivuxolimab in advanced cancers. Whole-study findings and limits: Clonal expansion in partial responders at 0.1-3.0 mg/kg ranked among the lowest. The antigens recognized by the expanded peripheral T cells, that is their antigen specificity, were not determined.

A remark on this clone: Its antigen is not known.

This table comes from immunoSEQ multiplex PCR, and its TCRdb copy is limited to in-frame clones, with some not included. The data show 100,000 to 150,000 clones, 80% to 95% seen once. The clonotype was recovered from an adult with an advanced solid tumor such as melanoma, head and neck, liver or kidney cancer. The sample was CD4+ or CD8+ T cells sorted from blood, taken in a trial of the OX40 agonist ivuxolimab.

The CDR3 spells CASSPRTSGGNEQFF. Written as DNA, the CDR3 is TGTGCCAGCTCACCACGGACTAGCGGGGGAAATGAGCAGTTCTTC. The chain uses TRBV18 and TRBJ2-1; 13 nucleotides align to TRBD2. This CDR3 contains 15 residues. Trimming cost V 1 base and J 7 bases; bases outside gene matches: 1. Germline V gene lookup returns CDR1 KGHSH and CDR2 LQKENI.